This T cell receptor (beta chain) was identified during a study of T-cell memory formation after mild COVID-19. Germline V CDR1 and CDR2: SGHRS, YFSETQ. The V end lost 7 bases, the J end lost 2 bases, and 14 bases lay between the germline ends. The CDR3 is 14 amino acids. TCRdb passed the 5' RACE reads through MiXCR, listing each CDR3 protein once. The sample includes about 320,000 distinct CDR3 sequences, roughly an eighth of them seen just once. This TCR was recovered from a man between 18 and 29 years old who had mild COVID-19 (a few samples of this study predate the infection). Cell type and time point are not known. The sequencing input was PBMCs or a T cell subset sorted from them (not recorded which). This chain joins TRBV5-1 and TRBJ2-3, with D tentatively TRBD1 (5 bases). CDR3 in amino acids: CASAPGGHTDTQYF. The CDR3 DNA follows: TGCGCCAGCGCCCCGGGCGGACACACAGATACGCAGTATTTT. Complete variable domain (other parts from reference TRBV5-1 and TRBJ2-3): KAGVTQTPRYLIKTRGQQVTLSCSPISGHRSVSWYQQTPGQGLQFLFEYFSETQRNKGNFPGRFSGRQFSNSRSEMNVSTLELGDSALYLCASAPGGHTDTQYFGPGTRLTVL.